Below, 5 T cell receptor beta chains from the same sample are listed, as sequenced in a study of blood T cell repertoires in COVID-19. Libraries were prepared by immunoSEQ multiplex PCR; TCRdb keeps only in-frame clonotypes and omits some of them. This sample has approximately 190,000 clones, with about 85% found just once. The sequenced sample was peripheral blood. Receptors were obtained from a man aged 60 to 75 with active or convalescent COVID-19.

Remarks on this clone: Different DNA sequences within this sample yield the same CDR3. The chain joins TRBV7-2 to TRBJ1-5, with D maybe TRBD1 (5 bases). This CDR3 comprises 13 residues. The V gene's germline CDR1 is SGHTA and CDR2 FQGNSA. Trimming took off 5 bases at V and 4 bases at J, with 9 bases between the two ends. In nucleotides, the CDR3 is TGTGCCAGCAGCCCCCGGGGGAATCAGCCCCAGCATTTT. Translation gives CASSPRGNQPQHF.

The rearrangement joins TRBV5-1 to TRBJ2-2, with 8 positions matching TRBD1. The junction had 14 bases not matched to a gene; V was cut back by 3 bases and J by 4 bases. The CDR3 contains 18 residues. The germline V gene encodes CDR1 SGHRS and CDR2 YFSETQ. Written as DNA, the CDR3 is TGCGCCAGCAGCTGGGGGACAGGCCCCGGGGGTGGCACCGGGGAGCTGTTTTTT. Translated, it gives CASSWGTGPGGGTGELFF. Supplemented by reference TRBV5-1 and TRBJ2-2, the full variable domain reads KAGVTQTPRYLIKTRGQQVTLSCSPISGHRSVSWYQQTPGQGLQFLFEYFSETQRNKGNFPGRFSGRQFSNSRSEMNVSTLELGDSALYLCASSWGTGPGGGTGELFFGEGSRLTVL.

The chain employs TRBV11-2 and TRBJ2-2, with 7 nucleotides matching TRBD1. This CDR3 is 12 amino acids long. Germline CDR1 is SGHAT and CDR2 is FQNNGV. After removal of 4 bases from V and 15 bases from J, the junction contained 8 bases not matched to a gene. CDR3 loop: CASSSGQASVFF. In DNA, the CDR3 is TGTGCCAGCAGCTCCGGACAGGCATCGGTGTTTTTT.

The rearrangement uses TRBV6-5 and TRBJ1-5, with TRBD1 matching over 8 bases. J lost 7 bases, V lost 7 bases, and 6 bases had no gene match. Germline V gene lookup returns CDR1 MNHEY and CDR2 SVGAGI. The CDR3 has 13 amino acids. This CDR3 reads CASTTGGRQPQHF. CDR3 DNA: TGTGCCAGCACCACAGGGGGGAGGCAGCCCCAGCATTTT.

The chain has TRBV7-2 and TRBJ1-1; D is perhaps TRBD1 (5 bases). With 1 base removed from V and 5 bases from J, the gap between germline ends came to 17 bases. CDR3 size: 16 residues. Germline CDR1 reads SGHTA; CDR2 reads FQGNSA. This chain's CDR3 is CASSLEAGYIGTEAFF. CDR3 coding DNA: TGTGCCAGCAGCTTAGAGGCAGGGTACATTGGGACTGAAGCTTTCTTT.